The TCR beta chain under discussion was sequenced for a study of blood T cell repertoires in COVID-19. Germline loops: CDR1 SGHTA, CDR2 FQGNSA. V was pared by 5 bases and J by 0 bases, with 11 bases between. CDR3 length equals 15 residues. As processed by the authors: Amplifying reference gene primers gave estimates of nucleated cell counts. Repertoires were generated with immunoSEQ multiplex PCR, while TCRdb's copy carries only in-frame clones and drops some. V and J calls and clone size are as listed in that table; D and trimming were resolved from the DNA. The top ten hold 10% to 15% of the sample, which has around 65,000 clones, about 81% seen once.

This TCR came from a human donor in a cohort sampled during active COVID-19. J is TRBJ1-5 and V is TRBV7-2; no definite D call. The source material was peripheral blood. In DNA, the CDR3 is TGTGCCAGCAGCCCGCGGCGCTATAGCAATCAGCCCCAGCATTTT. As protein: CASSPRRYSNQPQHF.